The 6 T cell receptor beta chains reported below all come from one sample, sequenced in a study of cytomegalovirus exposure and HLA in healthy donors. The PCR employed 60 Vbeta primers together with 13 Jbeta primers. Using immunoSEQ multiplex PCR, the repertoire was profiled, and TCRdb retains in-frame clones only, with some absent. The profile shows 150,000 to 200,000 clones, 65% to 85% of them singletons. The source material was PBMCs. The source is a man between 18 and 35 years old in good health and CMV-seronegative.

This clone has a single count. The J gene is TRBJ1-6, the V gene TRBV18; TRBD1 matches 8 bases. Germline CDR1 KGHSH, CDR2 LQKENI. CDR3 length: 16 residues. The J segment lost 0 bases and the V segment lost 6 bases, leaving 4 bases of the junction unmatched. CDR3 DNA sequence: TGTGCCAGCTCGGACAGGGTTTCCTCCTATAATTCACCCCTCCACTTT. It codes for CASSDRVSSYNSPLHF.

The chain couples TRBV18 to TRBJ2-3; no clear D gene. Germline assignment: CDR1 KGHSH and CDR2 LQKENI. The V end was cut by 0 bases, the J end by 2 bases, with 3 bases between. This CDR3 is built from 13 residues. CDR3 sequence reads: CASSPPYTDTQYF. CDR3 nucleotide sequence: TGTGCCAGCTCACCACCCTACACAGATACGCAGTATTTT. Together with reference TRBV18 and TRBJ2-3, the CDR3 gives the full variable domain: NAGVMQNPRHLVRRRGQEARLRCSPMKGHSHVYWYRQLPEEGLKFMVYLQKENIIDESGMPKERFSAEFPKEGPSILRIQQVVRGDSAAYFCASSPPYTDTQYFGPGTRLTVL.

V usage is TRBV7-9 and J usage is TRBJ1-2; the D gene is possibly TRBD1 (6 bases). The CDR3 is 15 amino acids. The V gene's germline CDR1 is SEHNR and CDR2 FQNEAQ (reference sequence). Between the trimmed V and J ends, which lost 6 bases and 3 bases, there was a span of 17 bases. This CDR3 is CASSPPGENHYGYTF. The CDR3 region has the DNA TGTGCCAGCAGTCCCCCAGGGGAAAATCACTATGGCTACACCTTC.

This clone was seen more than once but under ten times. The chain couples TRBV19 to TRBJ1-3; no clear D. The CDR3 extends over 16 amino acids. The V end lost 4 bases, the J end lost 0 bases, and 13 bases lay between the germline ends. The germline V gene encodes CDR1 LNHDA and CDR2 SQIVND (reference sequence). Here the CDR3 DNA reads TGTGCCAGTAGTAATGTAAGAGGGAGCTCTGGAAACACCATATATTTT. Protein sequence: CASSNVRGSSGNTIYF.

This sequence joins TRBV2 and TRBJ1-6, with no clear D. The V gene's germline CDR1 is SNHLY and CDR2 FYNNEI. This CDR3 comprises 13 residues. V lost 4 bases to trimming and J lost 7 bases, with 8 bases between them. CDR3 sequence (DNA): TGTGCCAGCAGTGGCGATCCGAATTCACCCCTCCACTTT. Protein: CASSGDPNSPLHF.

This chain connects TRBV10-3 to TRBJ2-1; maybe TRBD2 (6 bases). CDR1 and CDR2 from the germline V gene are ENHRY and SYGVKD. Trimming removed 0 bases from V and 7 bases from J, with 19 bases in between. This CDR3 has 17 amino acids. The CDR3 loop reads CAISESILRGPPNEQFF. The CDR3 bases are TGTGCCATCAGTGAGTCTATTTTGCGGGGCCCCCCGAATGAGCAGTTCTTC.